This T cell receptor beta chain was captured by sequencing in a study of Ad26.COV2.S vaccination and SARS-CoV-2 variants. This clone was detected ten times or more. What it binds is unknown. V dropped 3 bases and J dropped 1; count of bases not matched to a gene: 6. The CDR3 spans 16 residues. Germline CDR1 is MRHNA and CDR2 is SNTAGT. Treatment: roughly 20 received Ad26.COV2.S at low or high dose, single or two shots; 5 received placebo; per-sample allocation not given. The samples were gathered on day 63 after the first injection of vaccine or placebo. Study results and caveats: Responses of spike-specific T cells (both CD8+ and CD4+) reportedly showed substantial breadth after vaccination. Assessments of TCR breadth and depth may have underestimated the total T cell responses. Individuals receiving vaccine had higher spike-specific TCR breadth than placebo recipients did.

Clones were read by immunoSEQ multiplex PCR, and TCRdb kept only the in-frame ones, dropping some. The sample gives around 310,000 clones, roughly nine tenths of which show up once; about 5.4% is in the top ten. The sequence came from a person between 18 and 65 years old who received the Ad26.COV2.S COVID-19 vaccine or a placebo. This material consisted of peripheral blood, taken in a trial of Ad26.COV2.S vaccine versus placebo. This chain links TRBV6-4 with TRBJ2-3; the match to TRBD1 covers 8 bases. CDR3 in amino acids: CASSEQGGGGTDTQYF. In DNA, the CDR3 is TGTGCCAGCAGTGAACAGGGGGGCGGCGGCACAGATACGCAGTATTTT.